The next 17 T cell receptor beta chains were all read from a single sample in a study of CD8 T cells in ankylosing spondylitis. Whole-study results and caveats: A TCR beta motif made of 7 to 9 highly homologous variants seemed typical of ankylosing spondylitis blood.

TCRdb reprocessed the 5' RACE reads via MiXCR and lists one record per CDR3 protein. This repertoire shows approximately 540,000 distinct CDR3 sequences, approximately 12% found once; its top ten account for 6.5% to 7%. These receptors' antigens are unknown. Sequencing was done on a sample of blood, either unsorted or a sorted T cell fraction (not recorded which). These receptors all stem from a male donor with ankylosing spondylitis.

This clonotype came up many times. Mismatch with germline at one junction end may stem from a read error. This CDR3 is CASSLGQRGLWIHF. CDR3 DNA sequence: TGTGCCAGCAGCTTAGGTCAGCGGGGACTATGGATACACTTC. This chain links TRBV7-2 with TRBJ2-7, with 7 nucleotides matching TRBD2. Germline-derived CDR1 and CDR2 are SGHTA and FQGNSA. CDR3 length: 14 residues.

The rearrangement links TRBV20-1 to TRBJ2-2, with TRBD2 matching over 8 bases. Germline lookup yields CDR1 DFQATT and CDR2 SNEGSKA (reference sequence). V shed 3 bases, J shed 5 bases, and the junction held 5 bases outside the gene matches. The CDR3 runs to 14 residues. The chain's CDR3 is CSARTQRETGELFF. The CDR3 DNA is TGCAGTGCTAGGACCCAGCGGGAGACCGGGGAGCTGTTTTTT.

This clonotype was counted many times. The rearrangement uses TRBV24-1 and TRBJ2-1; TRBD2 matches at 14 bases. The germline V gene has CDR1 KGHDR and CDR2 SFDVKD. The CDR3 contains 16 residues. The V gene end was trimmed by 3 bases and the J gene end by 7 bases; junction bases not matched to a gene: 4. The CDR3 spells CATSDAGLAGDNEQFF. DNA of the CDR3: TGTGCCACCAGTGATGCGGGACTAGCGGGGGATAATGAGCAGTTCTTC.

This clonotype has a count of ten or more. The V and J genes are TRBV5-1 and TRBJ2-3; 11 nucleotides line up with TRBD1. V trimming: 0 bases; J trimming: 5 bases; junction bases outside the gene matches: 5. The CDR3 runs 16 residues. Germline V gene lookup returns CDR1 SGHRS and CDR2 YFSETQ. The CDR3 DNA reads TGCGCCAGCAGCTTGGTACGGACAGGGGGCATAGATACGCAGTATTTT. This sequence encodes CASSLVRTGGIDTQYF. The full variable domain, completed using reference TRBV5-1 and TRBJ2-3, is KAGVTQTPRYLIKTRGQQVTLSCSPISGHRSVSWYQQTPGQGLQFLFEYFSETQRNKGNFPGRFSGRQFSNSRSEMNVSTLELGDSALYLCASSLVRTGGIDTQYFGPGTRLTVL.

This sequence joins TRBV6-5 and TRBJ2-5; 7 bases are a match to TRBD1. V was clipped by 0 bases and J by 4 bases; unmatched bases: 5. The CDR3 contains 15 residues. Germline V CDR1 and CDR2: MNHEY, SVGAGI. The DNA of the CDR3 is TGTGCCAGCAGTTACTCGAAGGGGGCACGAGAGACCCAGTACTTC. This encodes CASSYSKGARETQYF.

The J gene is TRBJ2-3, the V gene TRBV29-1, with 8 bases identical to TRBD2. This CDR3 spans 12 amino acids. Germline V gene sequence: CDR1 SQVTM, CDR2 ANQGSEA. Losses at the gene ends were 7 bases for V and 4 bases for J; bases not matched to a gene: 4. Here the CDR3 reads CSERTSSDTQYF. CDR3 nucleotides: TGCAGCGAAAGGACTAGCTCAGATACGCAGTATTTT.

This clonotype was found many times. This CDR3 is CATSDSGQGRVGYTF. The CDR3, as DNA: TGTGCCACCAGTGATAGTGGACAGGGCAGAGTCGGCTACACCTTC. This chain uses TRBV24-1 with TRBJ1-2; TRBD1 matches 8 bases. CDR1 and CDR2 (germline): KGHDR, SFDVKD. J gave up 8 bases and V 3 bases, and 10 bases lay outside the gene matches. The CDR3 has 15 amino acids.

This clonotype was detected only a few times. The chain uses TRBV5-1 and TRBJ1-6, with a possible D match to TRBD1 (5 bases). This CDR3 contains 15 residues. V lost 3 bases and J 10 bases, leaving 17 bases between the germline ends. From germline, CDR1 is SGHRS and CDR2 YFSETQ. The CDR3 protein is CASSWAAGFESPLHF. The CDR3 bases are TGCGCCAGCAGCTGGGCGGCAGGGTTCGAATCACCCCTCCACTTT.

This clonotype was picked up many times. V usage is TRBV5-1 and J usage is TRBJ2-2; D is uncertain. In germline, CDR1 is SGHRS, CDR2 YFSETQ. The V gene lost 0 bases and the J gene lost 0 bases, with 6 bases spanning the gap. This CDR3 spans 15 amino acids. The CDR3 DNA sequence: TGCGCCAGCAGCTTGGGCTCTGCGAACACCGGGGAGCTGTTTTTT. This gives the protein CASSLGSANTGELFF.

The CDR3, as DNA: TGTGCCAGCGGAAGGGAGCCGCAGCCCCAGCATTTT. It yields the protein CASGREPQPQHF. The rearrangement links TRBV12-3 or TRBV12-4 to TRBJ1-5, with D unresolved. This CDR3 is 12 amino acids long. The germline V and J ends were trimmed by 8 bases and 7 bases, with 12 bases remaining between them.

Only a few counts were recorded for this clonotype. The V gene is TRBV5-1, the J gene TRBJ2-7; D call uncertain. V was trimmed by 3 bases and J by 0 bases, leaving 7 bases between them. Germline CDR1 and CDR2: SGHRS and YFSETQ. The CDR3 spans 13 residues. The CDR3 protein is CASSYDHSYEQYV. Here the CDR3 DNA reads TGCGCCAGCAGCTATGATCACTCCTACGAGCAGTACGTC.

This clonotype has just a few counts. This CDR3 is CASSLFFRGASGSENTGELFF. CDR3 nucleotide sequence: TGTGCCAGCAGTTTATTCTTCAGGGGGGCTAGCGGGAGCGAGAACACCGGGGAGCTGTTTTTT. The rearrangement links TRBV27 to TRBJ2-2; TRBD2 aligns across 10 bases. Per germline, CDR1 MNHEY and CDR2 SMNVEV (reference sequence). Trimming removed 1 base from V and 1 base from J; junction bases left unmatched: 15. There are 21 residues in the CDR3.

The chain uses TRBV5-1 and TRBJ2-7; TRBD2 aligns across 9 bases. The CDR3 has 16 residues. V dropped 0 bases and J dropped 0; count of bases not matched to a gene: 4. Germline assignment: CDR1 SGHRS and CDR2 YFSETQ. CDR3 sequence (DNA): TGCGCCAGCAGCTTGGTCCCTAGCGGGAACTCCTACGAGCAGTACTTC. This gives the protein CASSLVPSGNSYEQYF.

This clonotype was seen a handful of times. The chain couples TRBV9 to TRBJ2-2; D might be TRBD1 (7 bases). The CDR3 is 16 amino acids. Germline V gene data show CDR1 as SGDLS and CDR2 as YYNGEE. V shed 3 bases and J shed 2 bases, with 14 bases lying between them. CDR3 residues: CASSGQGGRNTGELFF. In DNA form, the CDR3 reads TGTGCCAGCAGCGGACAGGGAGGTAGAAACACCGGGGAGCTGTTTTTT. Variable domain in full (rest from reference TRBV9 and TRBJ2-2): DSGVTQTPKHLITATGQRVTLRCSPRSGDLSVYWYQQSLDQGLQFLIQYYNGEERAKGNILERFSAQQFPDLHSELNLSSLELGDSALYFCASSGQGGRNTGELFFGEGSRLTVL.

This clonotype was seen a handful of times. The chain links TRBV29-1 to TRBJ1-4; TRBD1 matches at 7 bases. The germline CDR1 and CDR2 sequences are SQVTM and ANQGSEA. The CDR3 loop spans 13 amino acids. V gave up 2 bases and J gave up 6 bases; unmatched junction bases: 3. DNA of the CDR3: TGCAGCGTTGAACAAGGGGGCGATGAAAAACTGTTTTTT. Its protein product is CSVEQGGDEKLFF. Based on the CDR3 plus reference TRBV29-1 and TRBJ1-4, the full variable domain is SAVISQKPSRDICQRGTSLTIQCQVDSQVTMMFWYRQQPGQSLTLIATANQGSEATYESGFVIDKFPISRPNLTFSTLTVSNMSPEDSSIYLCSVEQGGDEKLFFGSGTQLSVL.

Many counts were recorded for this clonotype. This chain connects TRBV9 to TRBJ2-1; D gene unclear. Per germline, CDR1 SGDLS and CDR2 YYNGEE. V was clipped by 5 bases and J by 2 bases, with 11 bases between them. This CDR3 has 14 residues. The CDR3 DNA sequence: TGTGCCAGCAGTGCCCAGGCCGCCTACAATGAGCAGTTCTTC. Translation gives CASSAQAAYNEQFF.

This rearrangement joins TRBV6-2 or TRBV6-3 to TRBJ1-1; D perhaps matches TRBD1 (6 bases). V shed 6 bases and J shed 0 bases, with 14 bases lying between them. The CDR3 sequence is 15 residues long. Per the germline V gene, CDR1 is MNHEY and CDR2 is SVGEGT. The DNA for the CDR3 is TGTGCCAGCAGGGCCCGGACAGCGGTGAACACTGAAGCTTTCTTT. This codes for CASRARTAVNTEAFF.